This is a list of T cell receptor beta chains from one sample in a study of T cells after somatic rescue of genetic block. Assay: immunoSEQ multiplex PCR; the TCRdb copy retains only in-frame clones and omits some. The sample records about 14,000 clones, around 76% being singletons. The sequenced sample was peripheral blood mononuclear cells (PBMCs). These receptors all stem from a boy between 10 and 17 years old. The conserved cysteine and the conserved F or W are not part of the CDR3 here.

>TRBJ2-3|TRBV10-2
ASTGASGRSDTDTQY
>TRBJ2-7|TRBV19
ASSIPGGGYEQY
>TRBJ2-5|TRBV7-7
ASSRTRVETQY
>TRBJ1-5|TRBV7-9
ASSGPGNQPQH
>TRBJ2-5|TRBV2
ASSESRTGLH
>TRBJ2-3|TRBV19
ASSVGRTDTQY
>TRBJ2-7|TRBV28
ASINGSALYEQY
>TRBJ1-5|TRBV30
AWSFRSNQPQH
>TRBJ2-1|TRBV7-2
ASSLDRARPYNEQF
>TRBJ2-4|TRBV9
ASSAGGRAKNIQY
>TRBJ1-2|TRBV28
ASRVQSANYGYT
>TRBJ2-1|TRBV5-5
ASSLVGTLPYNEQF
>TRBJ2-2|TRBV25-1
ASSFQDTGELF
>TRBJ1-2|TRBV4-2
ASSQDRGVYGYT
>TRBJ2-5|TRBV4-1
ASSQWDRVRETQY
>TRBJ2-5|TRBV2
ASRPEGETQY
>TRBJ2-7|TRBV18
ASSPKEGWSSYEQY
>.|TRBV11-2
ASSFKLAVYEQY
>TRBJ2-1|TRBV5-4
ASTKGISFSYNEQF
>TRBJ2-3|TRBV7-9
ASSFLRGAENTQY
>TRBJ1-5|TRBV2
ASKMGSGIGQPQH
>TRBJ2-5|TRBV5-1
ASMRGLAGQETQY
>TRBJ2-3|TRBV5-1
ASSLVEKADTQY
>TRBJ2-5|TRBV18
ASSRDRQQETQY
>TRBJ1-3|TRBV29-1
SVGSSGNTIY